These 11 T cell receptor beta chains came from one sample sequenced in a study of early T cells in non-severe SARS-CoV-2 infection. TCRdb re-called the 5' RACE reads with MiXCR, one entry per CDR3 protein. The data contain under 45,000 distinct CDR3 sequences, 5% to 6% of them singletons. The specimen was whole blood, collected at baseline. The receptors originated from an adult who was a healthcare worker with PCR-confirmed SARS-CoV-2 infection or an uninfected control (not recorded which).

This clonotype was seen only a few times. The V and J genes are TRBV11-2 and TRBJ2-7; D assignment may be TRBD1 or TRBD2 (6 bases each). The germline gives CDR1 SGHAT, CDR2 FQNNGV. This CDR3 region has 16 residues. V was trimmed by 1 base and J by 0 bases, leaving 13 bases between them. CDR3 protein: CASSLAGAFSSYEQYV. As DNA, the CDR3 is TGTGCCAGCAGCTTAGCGGGGGCATTTTCCTCCTACGAGCAGTACGTC.

There are many counts of this clonotype. V usage is TRBV11-2 and J usage is TRBJ2-5; TRBD2 matches 8 bases. J gave up 3 bases and V 1 base, and 7 bases lay outside the gene matches. The CDR3 totals 16 residues. Germline values: CDR1 SGHAT, CDR2 FQNNGV. The CDR3 nucleotides read TGTGCCAGCAGCTTAGCTTCCGGACTAGCCGAAGAGACCCAGTACTTC. Amino acid sequence: CASSLASGLAEETQYF.

This clonotype was counted ten times or more. The chain uses TRBV6-5 and TRBJ2-2, with D possibly being TRBD1 (6 bases). Germline assignment: CDR1 MNHEY and CDR2 SVGAGI. V was clipped by 2 bases and J by 3 bases, with 13 bases between them. The CDR3 totals 16 residues. CDR3 nucleotide sequence: TGTGCCAGCAGTTACGGCCCACAGGGTTACACCGGGGAGCTGTTTTTT. Residues: CASSYGPQGYTGELFF.

This clonotype was picked up many times. The CDR3 nucleotides are TGTGCCAGCAGCCAAGATCGGGGCATGGGATCCTATGGCTACACCTTC. This gives the protein CASSQDRGMGSYGYTF. The rearrangement links TRBV4-2 to TRBJ1-2, with a weak D call TRBD1 (5 bases). CDR3 length: 16 amino acids. V dropped 0 bases and J dropped 4 bases, with 15 bases sitting between them. Per germline, CDR1 LGHNA and CDR2 YNFKEQ.

This clonotype was counted only a few times. CDR3: CASSLLPSGGPYEQYF. CDR3 sequence (DNA): TGTGCCAGCAGCTTACTCCCTTCGGGAGGACCATACGAGCAGTACTTC. The chain combines TRBV7-9 with TRBJ2-7; 7 positions match TRBD2. Trimming cost V 2 bases and J 4 bases; bases outside gene matches: 11. The CDR3 has 16 amino acids. Germline V gene data show CDR1 as SEHNR and CDR2 as FQNEAQ (reference sequence). The full variable domain, in which reference TRBV7-9 and TRBJ2-7 provide the parts outside the CDR3, is DTGVSQNPRHKITKRGQNVTFRCDPISEHNRLYWYRQTLGQGPEFLTYFQNEAQLEKSRLLSDRFSAERPKGSFSTLEIQRTEQGDSAMYLCASSLLPSGGPYEQYFGPGTRLTVT.

A few counts support this clonotype. The chain carries TRBV14 and TRBJ2-3; D unresolved. The length of the CDR3 is 16 residues. Per the germline V gene, CDR1 is SGHDN and CDR2 is FVKESK. The V gene lost 0 bases and the J gene lost 3 bases, with 13 bases spanning the gap. The CDR3 region has the DNA TGTGCCAGCAGCCAAGATGTCTGGGGATTAACAGATACGCAGTATTTT. Its translation: CASSQDVWGLTDTQYF. Full variable domain (missing parts from reference TRBV14 and TRBJ2-3): EAGVTQFPSHSVIEKGQTVTLRCDPISGHDNLYWYRRVMGKEIKFLLHFVKESKQDESGMPNNRFLAERTGGTYSTLKVQPAELEDSGVYFCASSQDVWGLTDTQYFGPGTRLTVL.

This clonotype occurred a few times. The gene calls are TRBV5-6 and TRBJ2-7; D uncertain. This CDR3 is built from 13 residues. Germline V gives CDR1 SGHDT, CDR2 YYEEEE. The V and J ends lost 0 bases and 3 bases respectively, with 7 bases between them. CDR3 bases: TGTGCCAGCAGCTTGGCGGCAGGCTACGAGCAGTACGTC. Translating it yields CASSLAAGYEQYV.

This clonotype showed up just once. This may be a read error: a much more frequent sequence differs by one nucleotide. The chain uses TRBV2 and TRBJ2-3; D is ambiguous. This CDR3 contains 14 residues. The germline V and J ends were trimmed by 6 bases and 2 bases, with 12 bases remaining between them. Germline-derived CDR1 and CDR2 are SNHLY and FYNNEI. The CDR3 bases are TGTGCCAGCAGCAAACAGAAGTCCACAGATACGCAGTATTTT. It is translated as CASSKQKSTDTQYF.

This clonotype was seen repeatedly, ten times or more. This chain connects TRBV20-1 to TRBJ2-3; 9 bases are a match to TRBD2. CDR3 length: 16 amino acids. Germline V CDR1 and CDR2: DFQATT, SNEGSKA (reference sequence). V lost 5 bases to trimming and J lost 3 bases; unmatched junction nucleotides: 12. CDR3 nucleotides: TGCAGTGCTTGGCCGGGACTAGCAAGGGATACAGATACGCAGTATTTT. It codes for CSAWPGLARDTDTQYF.

This clonotype has a count of ten or more. The chain uses TRBV19 and TRBJ2-7; D remains unclear. CDR3 size: 13 residues. Between the trimmed V and J ends, which lost 3 bases and 0 bases, there was a span of 6 bases. The germline gives CDR1 LNHDA, CDR2 SQIVND (reference sequence). The CDR3 nucleotides are TGTGCCAGTAGTATGGGTGACTCCTACGAGCAGTACTTC. The encoded protein is CASSMGDSYEQYF.

This clonotype came up many times. V gene TRBV7-3 combines with J gene TRBJ2-4, with TRBD1 identical over 7 bases. V lost 5 bases and J lost 7; bases outside the gene matches: 5. This CDR3 has 13 amino acids. The germline V gene has CDR1 SGHTA and CDR2 FQGTGA. CDR3 sequence (DNA): TGTGCCAGCAGCCAGACAGGGATGAACATTCAGTACTTC. This encodes CASSQTGMNIQYF.